Reported below is one T cell receptor beta chain. The sample comes from a study of blood T cell repertoires in COVID-19. Turning to the study itself: COVID-19 samples, acute and convalescent, were from the United States, Italy and Spain.

Per the original data handling: Estimates of nucleated cell counts were drawn from the amplification of reference gene primers. Only in-frame clones appear in the TCRdb table, and some are missing; sequencing was by immunoSEQ multiplex PCR. V and J calls and clone size are as listed in that table; D and trimming were resolved from the DNA. Among 250,000 to 350,000 clones listed, 86% were seen once. The TCR was taken from a woman between 45 and 65 years old with acute or convalescent COVID-19. The sequencing sample was made of peripheral blood.

CDR3 nucleotides: TGTGCCATCAGGGCGACAGAGAACACTGAAGCTTTCTTT. Its translation is CAIRATENTEAFF. The V gene is TRBV10-3, the J gene TRBJ1-1, with D perhaps matching TRBD1 (5 bases). The V gene lost 6 bases and the J gene lost 1 base, with 9 bases spanning the gap. This CDR3 comprises 13 residues. Germline CDR1 ENHRY, CDR2 SYGVKD.